Here is one TCR beta chain with its context. It has no known antigen specificity. Base-call qualities are not available, and no considerably larger clone is one nucleotide away. This sample stems from a study of blood T cell repertoires in COVID-19 (dated by TCRdb to about 2020). Study-level background: The collaborator samples originated in the United States, Italy and Spain and spanned the acute and convalescent phases of COVID-19. The material from the prospective study consisted of cDNA or gDNA derived from T cells, B-cell-depleted T cells, or PBMCs. The dataset comprised deeply sampled blood TCRbeta repertoires from subjects exposed to, actively infected with, or recovered from COVID-19. The repertoires were made available in a free public database intended to serve as a resource for research on the immune response to SARS-CoV-2. The samples were drawn from two sources: the first 160 participants of the ongoing ImmuneRACE study, and over 950 subjects contributed by 6 global collaborators. Sample metadata almost always included a de-identified subject ID, COVID-19 status, age in years and sex. Where available, HLA class I and class II types were taken from metadata supplied by the sample provider and were not determined by assay-based typing. Points the paper makes about the study in general: The quantity of clinical and demographic metadata differed by source and by participant and was supplied without curation.

Collaborating institutions collected whole blood in K2EDTA tubes following their own protocols. For TCRbeta analysis, collaborators shipped samples as frozen whole blood, isolated PBMCs, or DNA extracted from either of those sample types. TCRbeta CDR3 regions were amplified from genomic DNA using the immunoSEQ Assay, a bias-controlled multiplex PCR. The study's processing was this. The number of nucleated cells in each sample was estimated by amplification of reference gene primers within the assay. To quantify the absolute abundance of each unique TCRbeta CDR3 rearrangement, sequence reads were collapsed and filtered. For each sample, productive Simpson clonality was calculated by taking the square root of Simpson's diversity index across productive rearrangements. In its TCRdb copy, this immuneACCESS table keeps in-frame sequences only and misses some clones. Where compared with another copy, unresolved V genes explain less than half of these, and the others have no known cause. V, J and clone size derive from that table, while D and trimming were established from the DNA sequence. Recorded for this sample are 150,000 to 180,000 clones; roughly nine tenths of them occurred a single time. The top ten hold 0.5% to 0.6% of the sample.

Sequenced material: peripheral blood. The clonotype originates from a man aged 50-59 years with acute or convalescent COVID-19.

The CDR3 sequence is CASSRQGTLTEAFF. Here is the DNA: TGTGCCAGCAGCCGACAGGGCACCCTCACTGAAGCTTTCTTT. The chain uses TRBV25-1 and TRBJ1-1; TRBD1 lines up with 7 middle nucleotides. CDR1 and CDR2 are drawn from the germline V gene: MGHDK, SYGVNS. Germline trimming amounts to 6 bases on V and 4 bases on J, with 8 as the count of junction bases outside the gene matches. Spanning cysteine to phenylalanine, the CDR3 consists of 14 amino acids. Here the CDR3 DNA is all that survives: 42 bases in frame from base 1. The CDR3, completed at both ends by the reference TRBV25-1 and TRBJ1-1 genes, gives the full variable domain EADIYQTPRYLVIGTGKKITLECSQTMGHDKMYWYQQDPGMELHLIHYSYGVNSTEKGDLSSESTVSRIRTEHFPLTLESARPSHTSQYLCASSRQGTLTEAFFGQGTRLTVV.